Shown below are 27 T cell receptor beta chains from a single sample sequenced in a study of monozygotic twins with inflammatory bowel disease. TCRdb reanalyzed the 5' RACE reads, giving one entry per CDR3 protein sequence and no DNA. The table counts around 100,000 distinct CDR3 sequences; less than 2% lies in the top ten. Sequencing used blood. The receptors originated from a human donor with ulcerative colitis or Crohn's disease, or a healthy co-twin of an affected twin (not recorded which).

The chain joins TRBV29-1 to TRBJ2-6; no DNA is available, so the TRBD2 call from TCRdb remains unchecked. Germline V gene sequence: CDR1 SQVTM, CDR2 ANQGSEA. The CDR3 contains 13 residues. The CDR3 loop reads CSVGRSGANVLTF. Together with reference TRBV29-1 and TRBJ2-6, the CDR3 gives the full variable domain: SAVISQKPSRDICQRGTSLTIQCQVDSQVTMMFWYRQQPGQSLTLIATANQGSEATYESGFVIDKFPISRPNLTFSTLTVSNMSPEDSSIYLCSVGRSGANVLTFGAGSRLTVL.

This rearrangement joins TRBV6-2 or TRBV6-3 to TRBJ2-7; the TCRdb D gene call, TRBD1, has no DNA to confirm it. The CDR3 runs 12 residues. The germline CDR1 and CDR2 sequences are MNHEY and SVGEGT. CDR3 in amino acids: CASSHRPYEQYF.

This chain connects TRBV3-1 to TRBJ2-3; the TRBD2 assignment by TCRdb is unverifiable without DNA. From germline, CDR1 is LGHDT and CDR2 YNNKEL (reference sequence). The length of the CDR3 is 15 residues. The CDR3 sequence: CASSPLAGAADTQYF.

This rearrangement joins TRBV5-1 to TRBJ2-1; TCRdb proposes TRBD1, but this gene call is untestable without DNA. Per the germline V gene, CDR1 is SGHRS and CDR2 is YFSETQ. The CDR3 extends over 14 amino acids. Here the CDR3 reads CASSLVVSRNEQFF. The variable domain in full, completed from reference TRBV5-1 and TRBJ2-1, reads KAGVTQTPRYLIKTRGQQVTLSCSPISGHRSVSWYQQTPGQGLQFLFEYFSETQRNKGNFPGRFSGRQFSNSRSEMNVSTLELGDSALYLCASSLVVSRNEQFFGPGTRLTVL.

The genes are TRBV18 and TRBJ1-1; the D call from TCRdb, TRBD1, cannot be confirmed without DNA. CDR1 and CDR2 (germline): KGHSH, LQKENI. There are 15 residues in the CDR3. The CDR3 protein is CASSPPTGKGTEAFF.

The chain combines TRBV7-2 with TRBJ2-2; the TCRdb call, TRBD2, lacks DNA for checking. The CDR3 is made up of 16 amino acids. CDR1 is SGHTA, CDR2 FQGNSA, per germline. CDR3 protein: CASSSAGGGNTGELFF.

The rearrangement joins TRBV20-1 to TRBJ2-7; TCRdb gives TRBD1 as the D gene, but with no DNA this cannot be confirmed. Germline loops: CDR1 DFQATT, CDR2 SNEGSKA (reference sequence). The CDR3 runs 14 residues. CDR3: CSAAPSGSTYEQYF.

This rearrangement joins TRBV7-9 to TRBJ2-7. CDR1 and CDR2 (germline): SEHNR, FQNEAQ (reference sequence). The CDR3 is 15 residues long. The CDR3: CASSLVEGKTYEQYF.

V is TRBV4-1 and J is TRBJ2-7; TCRdb gives TRBD1 as the D gene, but with no DNA this cannot be confirmed. Germline CDR1 and CDR2: MGHRA and YSYEKL. The CDR3 is made up of 16 amino acids. The CDR3 here is CASSQVPGHRTYEQYF.

The chain joins TRBV27 to TRBJ2-3; TCRdb selects TRBD1, and the lack of DNA leaves this call unchecked. The CDR3 totals 16 residues. Germline-derived CDR1 and CDR2 are MNHEY and SMNVEV (reference sequence). The CDR3 spells CVSSRGGQGAPDTQYF.

The chain uses TRBV6-1 and TRBJ2-4; absent DNA, TCRdb's TRBD1 call cannot be checked. The CDR3 runs 17 residues. Germline values: CDR1 MNHNS, CDR2 SASEGT. The CDR3 spells CASSPTWGGQAKNIQYF.

The chain couples TRBV16 to TRBJ2-7; absent DNA, TCRdb's TRBD1 call cannot be checked. Germline V gene lookup returns CDR1 KGHSY and CDR2 FQNENV. The CDR3 totals 12 residues. The CDR3 is CASSPNRDEQYF.

The chain links TRBV5-1 to TRBJ2-3. The CDR3 runs 14 residues. CDR1 SGHRS and CDR2 YFSETQ come from the germline V gene. CDR3 amino acids: CASSLQTSTDTQYF.

The chain has TRBV12-3 or TRBV12-4 and TRBJ2-3; TCRdb picks TRBD2, but there is no DNA to check that call. The CDR3 has 16 amino acids. Here the CDR3 reads CASRTGLAASTDTQYF.

This chain links TRBV15 with TRBJ1-5; the TCRdb call, TRBD1, lacks DNA for checking. The CDR3 length is 16 residues. The germline V gene has CDR1 LNHNV and CDR2 YYDKDF (reference sequence). The CDR3 spells CATSGGGTGSNQPQHF.

V is TRBV20-1 and J is TRBJ2-5; TCRdb designates TRBD2, a call that cannot be tested without DNA. Germline V gives CDR1 DFQATT, CDR2 SNEGSKA (reference sequence). The CDR3 length is 14 residues. The CDR3 is CSAIKRGKQETQYF.

The chain employs TRBV11-1 and TRBJ2-7; without DNA, the TCRdb call of TRBD2 cannot be checked. Germline V gene sequence: CDR1 SGHAT, CDR2 FQDESV (reference sequence). The CDR3 totals 17 residues. This CDR3 is CASSLPPTSGRGDEQYF.

The chain links TRBV12-3 or TRBV12-4 to TRBJ2-7. The CDR3 covers 14 residues. The CDR3 region is CASSFTGSSYEQYF.

The V gene is TRBV7-2, the J gene TRBJ1-1. CDR1 is SGHTA, CDR2 FQGNSA, per germline. The CDR3 consists of 14 residues. CDR3 sequence reads: CASSFIGFDTEAFF.

CDR3 in amino acids: CASSPTVEQFF. V and J are TRBV7-2 and TRBJ2-1; TCRdb selects TRBD1, and the lack of DNA leaves this call unchecked. The CDR3 extends over 11 amino acids. The germline V gene has CDR1 SGHTA and CDR2 FQGNSA.

The gene calls are TRBV6-2 or TRBV6-3 and TRBJ2-1; checking the TCRdb D call of TRBD2 is not possible without DNA. The CDR3 is made up of 13 amino acids. Germline CDR1 MNHEY, CDR2 SVGEGT. CDR3 sequence: CASSPVEGNEQFF.

The chain joins TRBV7-9 to TRBJ2-7; TCRdb's D gene call, TRBD1, goes unchecked for lack of DNA. CDR3 length: 14 residues. CDR1 is SEHNR, CDR2 FQNEAQ, per germline (reference sequence). CDR3 residues: CASSLVGTRYEQYF. Complete variable domain (other parts from reference TRBV7-9 and TRBJ2-7): DTGVSQNPRHKITKRGQNVTFRCDPISEHNRLYWYRQTLGQGPEFLTYFQNEAQLEKSRLLSDRFSAERPKGSFSTLEIQRTEQGDSAMYLCASSLVGTRYEQYFGPGTRLTVT.

The CDR3 loop reads CASSPVGTGNYNEQFF. This chain connects TRBV28 to TRBJ2-1; TCRdb returns TRBD1, unconfirmable since there is no DNA. This CDR3 comprises 16 residues. Germline V CDR1 and CDR2: MDHEN, SYDVKM.

This chain uses TRBV20-1 with TRBJ2-1. This CDR3 contains 13 residues. Germline-derived CDR1 and CDR2 are DFQATT and SNEGSKA (reference sequence). CDR3 region: CSAREVNYNEQFF.

The chain employs TRBV19 and TRBJ2-2; absent DNA, TCRdb's TRBD2 call cannot be checked. The germline V gene encodes CDR1 LNHDA and CDR2 SQIVND (reference sequence). The CDR3 totals 14 residues. The CDR3 is CASSIGPSTGELFF.

The J gene is TRBJ2-5, the V gene TRBV29-1; checking the TCRdb D call of TRBD1 is not possible without DNA. Germline V gene sequence: CDR1 SQVTM, CDR2 ANQGSEA. The length of the CDR3 is 12 residues. CDR3 sequence reads: CSDRTGKETQYF. The full variable domain, rest sourced from reference TRBV29-1 and TRBJ2-5, is SAVISQKPSRDICQRGTSLTIQCQVDSQVTMMFWYRQQPGQSLTLIATANQGSEATYESGFVIDKFPISRPNLTFSTLTVSNMSPEDSSIYLCSDRTGKETQYFGPGTRLLVL.

The chain links TRBV7-9 to TRBJ1-1. Germline lookup yields CDR1 SEHNR and CDR2 FQNEAQ (reference sequence). The CDR3 has 14 amino acids. The chain's CDR3 is CASSFAGPNTEAFF.